Below, one T cell receptor (beta chain) is given with its context. Sequencing used immunoSEQ multiplex PCR; TCRdb keeps in-frame clones, though not all of them. Here the sample spans roughly 13,000 clones, just over 90% being singletons. This sample stems from a study of preoperative IRX-2 immunotherapy in early breast cancer. Treatment in this sample: preoperative locoregional IRX-2 cytokine immunotherapy. This sequence originates from a human donor with breast cancer. This material was collected from a patient treated with IRX-2 immunotherapy.

CDR3 in DNA: TGTGCCAGCAGCTTGGACTACCTCGTTAGCACAGATACGCAGTATTTT. It translates to CASSLDYLVSTDTQYF. The V and J genes are TRBV5-4 and TRBJ2-3; D gene ambiguous. V was shortened by 0 bases and J by 0 bases, with 11 bases between the two germline ends. CDR1 and CDR2 from the germline V gene are SGHNT and YYREEE (reference sequence). This CDR3 spans 16 amino acids.